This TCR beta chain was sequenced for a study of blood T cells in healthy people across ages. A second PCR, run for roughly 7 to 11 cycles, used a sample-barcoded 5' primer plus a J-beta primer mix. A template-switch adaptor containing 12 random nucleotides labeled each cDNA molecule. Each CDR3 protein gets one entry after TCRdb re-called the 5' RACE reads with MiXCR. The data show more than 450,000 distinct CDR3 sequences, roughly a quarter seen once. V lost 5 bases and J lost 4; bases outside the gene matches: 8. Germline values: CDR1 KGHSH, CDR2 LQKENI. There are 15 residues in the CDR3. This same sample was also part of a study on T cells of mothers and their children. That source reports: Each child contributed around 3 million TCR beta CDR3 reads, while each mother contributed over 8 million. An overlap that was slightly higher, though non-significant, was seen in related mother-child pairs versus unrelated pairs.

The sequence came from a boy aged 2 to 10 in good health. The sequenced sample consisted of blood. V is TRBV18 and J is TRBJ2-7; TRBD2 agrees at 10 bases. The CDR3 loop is CASSFSGRASYEQYF. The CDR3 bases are TGTGCCAGCTCATTCAGCGGGAGGGCCTCTTACGAGCAGTACTTC.